These 28 T cell receptor beta chains were sequenced from one sample in a study of shared clonotypes between healthy human individuals. Sequenced by immunoSEQ multiplex PCR; TCRdb stores in-frame clones only, minus some. Found here are some 530,000 clones, 81% of them singletons; the top ten hold about an eighth. Sample: PBMCs. These receptors were taken from a middle-aged woman in good health. Some clones in this sample may be carry-over from other donors' samples.

This clone occurred a few times. Since a far larger clone is one base different, this is likely a read error. The V gene is TRBV29-1, the J gene TRBJ1-1, with no clear D. The V end was cut by 4 bases, the J end by 4 bases, with 19 bases between. Germline lookup yields CDR1 SQVTM and CDR2 ANQGSEA. The CDR3 loop spans 15 amino acids. CDR3 sequence reads: CSVGKEGIGITEAFF. The CDR3 coding sequence is TGCAGCGTTGGTAAAGAAGGGATTGGGATCACTGAAGCTTTCTTT.

Points on this clone: A read error likely explains this, since a far larger clone differs by one base. Other DNA sequences in the sample encode the same CDR3. This chain uses TRBV27 with TRBJ2-3, with no clear D. There are 12 residues in the CDR3. Germline V gene data show CDR1 as MNHEY and CDR2 as SMNVEV (reference sequence). Trimming took 9 bases from V and 3 from J, leaving 10 bases between them. In DNA, the CDR3 is TGTGCCAGTAGTCCTTCGACAGATACGCAGTATTTT. Translation: CASSPSTDTQYF.

J is TRBJ2-7 and V is TRBV7-2; 8 nucleotides agree with TRBD1. V lost 1 base to trimming and J lost 5 bases; unmatched junction nucleotides: 7. This CDR3 spans 15 amino acids. CDR1 SGHTA and CDR2 FQGNSA come from the germline V gene. CDR3 in amino acids: CASSLVGQGFHEQYF. CDR3 bases: TGTGCCAGCAGCTTAGTTGGACAGGGATTCCACGAGCAGTACTTC.

The J gene is TRBJ2-3, the V gene TRBV7-2; the match to TRBD2 covers 11 bases. This CDR3 contains 16 residues. Germline-derived CDR1 and CDR2 are SGHTA and FQGNSA. The junction had 5 bases not matched to a gene; V was cut back by 2 bases and J by 4 bases. CDR3 region: CASSLSTSGGADTQYF. In DNA form, the CDR3 reads TGTGCCAGCAGCTTATCAACTAGCGGGGGCGCAGATACGCAGTATTTT. The variable domain in full, with the rest retrieved from reference TRBV7-2 and TRBJ2-3, is GAGVSQSPSNKVTEKGKDVELRCDPISGHTALYWYRQSLGQGLEFLIYFQGNSAPDKSGLPSDRFSAERTGGSVSTLTIQRTQQEDSAVYLCASSLSTSGGADTQYFGPGTRLTVL.

This clone was seen more than once but under ten times. The chain has TRBV9 and TRBJ2-1; possible D gene TRBD2, 5 bases. Germline V gene sequence: CDR1 SGDLS, CDR2 YYNGEE. The CDR3 has 15 amino acids. Trimming cost V 2 bases and J 3 bases, with 12 bases left between them. CDR3 bases: TGTGCCAGCAGCGTTTCGGAGGCCAGCTACAATGAGCAGTTCTTC. Protein sequence: CASSVSEASYNEQFF.

Concerning this clone itself: Only one base separates this from a far larger clonotype, so it likely reflects a read error. Different DNA sequences within this sample yield the same CDR3. This chain joins TRBV28 and TRBJ2-2; perhaps D is TRBD1 or TRBD2 (5 bases each). The CDR3 runs 14 residues. Germline CDR1 MDHEN, CDR2 SYDVKM. The CDR3 loop is CASRYLLGAGELFF. The CDR3 bases are TGTGCCAGCAGATATCTCCTTGGGGCCGGGGAGCTATTTTTT.

V usage is TRBV2 and J usage is TRBJ2-4; maybe TRBD1 (5 bases). This CDR3 has 18 residues. CDR1 SNHLY and CDR2 FYNNEI come from the germline V gene. Trimming took off 0 bases at V and 1 base at J, with 16 bases between the two ends. CDR3 bases: TGTGCCAGCAGTGAAGCGCGTAGCAGGGAAAGGGCCAAAAACATTCAGTACTTC. It encodes CASSEARSRERAKNIQYF.

This clone was detected a few times. The chain is built from TRBV7-2 and TRBJ1-6; TRBD1 matches 12 bases. Germline V CDR1 and CDR2: SGHTA, FQGNSA. With 4 bases clipped from V and 10 bases from J, the junction kept 11 bases outside the gene matches. The CDR3 loop spans 17 amino acids. CDR3 bases: TGTGCCAGCAGCTCTATTACCGGGACAGGGGGCGCGTCACCCCTCCACTTT. Translated: CASSSITGTGGASPLHF.

The chain is built from TRBV28 and TRBJ2-3, with D perhaps matching TRBD1 (5 bases). The CDR3 loop spans 14 amino acids. Trimming took off 8 bases at V and 1 base at J, with 13 bases between the two ends. From germline, CDR1 is MDHEN and CDR2 SYDVKM. The chain's CDR3 is CASAPGRGTDTQYF. The DNA for the CDR3 is TGTGCCAGCGCCCCGGGCAGGGGCACAGATACGCAGTATTTT.

This chain uses TRBV7-2 with TRBJ2-3; D gene ambiguous. The CDR3 loop spans 14 amino acids. The V end was cut by 0 bases, the J end by 3 bases, with 7 bases between. CDR1 is SGHTA, CDR2 FQGNSA, per germline. CDR3 sequence (DNA): TGTGCCAGCAGCTTAGCCATCGGAACAGATACGCAGTATTTT. Protein product: CASSLAIGTDTQYF.

Concerning this clone: A far larger clone is just one base off, so this is likely a read error. The J gene is TRBJ2-3, the V gene TRBV4-2, with 7 bases lining up with TRBD2. J was trimmed by 4 bases and V by 1 base; bases with no gene match: 11. CDR3 length equals 17 residues. Germline assignment: CDR1 LGHNA and CDR2 YNFKEQ. CDR3 DNA sequence: TGTGCCAGCAGCCAAGCGACTAGCTCGGTAGTGGCAGATACGCAGTATTTT. Its protein product is CASSQATSSVVADTQYF.

The chain is built from TRBV6-4 and TRBJ1-2; 7 bases are a match to TRBD1. This CDR3 comprises 16 residues. The V and J ends lost 5 bases and 0 bases, in that order; junction bases with no gene match: 9. Germline V lookup: CDR1 MRHNA, CDR2 SNTAGT. The CDR3 sequence is CASSKNRDSTNYGYTF. CDR3 in DNA: TGTGCCAGCAGTAAAAATCGGGACAGCACTAACTATGGCTACACCTTC.

V and J are TRBV6-5 and TRBJ1-5, with TRBD1 identical over 7 bases. There are 14 residues in the CDR3. V lost 0 bases and J lost 6; bases outside the gene matches: 2. CDR1 is MNHEY and CDR2 is SVGAGI in the germline V gene. CDR3 protein: CASSYSRGGQPQHF. CDR3 bases: TGTGCCAGCAGTTACTCCAGGGGGGGTCAGCCCCAGCATTTT.

This clone was recorded only once. The genes are TRBV5-1 and TRBJ2-5, with no clear D. V shed 4 bases and J shed 4 bases, with 14 bases lying between them. The CDR3 consists of 14 residues. Per the germline V gene, CDR1 is SGHRS and CDR2 is YFSETQ. CDR3 residues: CASSPVGSGETQYF. In nucleotides, the CDR3 is TGCGCCAGCAGCCCCGTCGGGTCCGGAGAGACCCAGTACTTC. Complete variable domain (other parts from reference TRBV5-1 and TRBJ2-5): KAGVTQTPRYLIKTRGQQVTLSCSPISGHRSVSWYQQTPGQGLQFLFEYFSETQRNKGNFPGRFSGRQFSNSRSEMNVSTLELGDSALYLCASSPVGSGETQYFGPGTRLLVL.

This clone has just one count. V gene TRBV11-2 combines with J gene TRBJ2-7, with 8 bases identical to TRBD2. Germline lookup yields CDR1 SGHAT and CDR2 FQNNGV. With 5 bases clipped from V and 4 bases from J, the junction kept 10 bases outside the gene matches. This CDR3 is built from 15 residues. The CDR3 reads CASSVSSGQGYEQYF. In DNA form, the CDR3 reads TGTGCCAGCAGCGTATCTAGCGGGCAAGGTTACGAGCAGTACTTC.

V and J are TRBV11-1 and TRBJ1-1; 7 positions match TRBD1. J lost 5 bases, V lost 5 bases, and 5 bases had no gene match. CDR3 size: 13 residues. Germline V lookup: CDR1 SGHAT, CDR2 FQDESV (reference sequence). DNA of the CDR3: TGTGCCAGCAGCGGGGACAGCAGGACTGAAGCTTTCTTT. Translating gives CASSGDSRTEAFF.

The chain is built from TRBV5-1 and TRBJ2-7; 7 nucleotides line up with TRBD1. Germline assignment: CDR1 SGHRS and CDR2 YFSETQ. V was clipped by 2 bases and J by 3 bases; unmatched bases: 2. The CDR3 extends over 13 amino acids. In nucleotides, the CDR3 is TGCGCCAGCAGCTTACCAGGGGGCTACGAGCAGTACTTC. It encodes CASSLPGGYEQYF.

Only one count was recorded for this clone. The chain uses TRBV7-8 and TRBJ2-1; 11 bases are shared with TRBD2. Per germline, CDR1 SGHVS and CDR2 FQNEAQ. The CDR3 has 16 amino acids. Trimming removed 4 bases from V and 2 bases from J; junction bases left unmatched: 4. The CDR3 sequence: CASSSSGLAAYNEQFF. Written as DNA, the CDR3 is TGTGCCAGCAGCTCTTCGGGACTAGCGGCCTACAATGAGCAGTTCTTC.

For this clone: With a far larger clone one base away, a read error is the likely cause. The CDR3 nucleotides are TGTACCAGCAGCCCAGGACAGGGAACCTACGAGCAGTACTTC. Translating gives CTSSPGQGTYEQYF. The chain joins TRBV5-4 to TRBJ2-7; the match to TRBD1 covers 8 bases. This CDR3 has 14 residues. CDR1 and CDR2 (germline): SGHNT, YYREEE (reference sequence).

In DNA, the CDR3 is TGTGCCAGCAGCTCCATTCTTGGCGGGAGGGCCTCCAGCTCCTACAATGAGCAGTTCTTC. It translates to CASSSILGGRASSSYNEQFF. The chain joins TRBV7-8 to TRBJ2-1, with TRBD2 matching over 9 bases. The CDR3 runs to 20 residues. Germline CDR1 is SGHVS and CDR2 is FQNEAQ. Trimming took 4 bases from V and 0 from J; bases not matched to a gene: 16.

To note about this clone: A far larger clone is one nucleotide away, so this likely arose from a read error. The CDR3 end shows no conserved phenylalanine or tryptophan, and so a read error is likely. The chain joins TRBV30 to TRBJ1-1, with D unclear. Looked up from germline, CDR1 is GTSNPN and CDR2 is SVGIG (reference sequence). The CDR3 is made up of 14 amino acids. V was trimmed by 0 bases and J by 0 bases, leaving 8 bases between them. The CDR3 DNA reads TGTGCCTGGAGTGTAACGGAGATGAACACTGAAGCTTTCCTT. Its protein product is CAWSVTEMNTEAFL.

The chain uses TRBV7-9 and TRBJ1-3; 8 positions match TRBD1. The J segment lost 3 bases and the V segment lost 1 base, leaving 8 bases of the junction unmatched. Germline V CDR1 and CDR2: SEHNR, FQNEAQ (reference sequence). There are 17 residues in the CDR3. The CDR3 reads CASSLDLGQVYGNTIYF. Written as DNA, the CDR3 is TGTGCCAGCAGCTTAGACCTGGGACAGGTATATGGAAACACCATATATTTT.

This sequence joins TRBV7-2 and TRBJ2-4; D might be TRBD2 (6 bases). Trimming shortened V by 0 bases and J by 9 bases, and 15 bases separated the two germline ends. Germline assignment: CDR1 SGHTA and CDR2 FQGNSA. The CDR3 loop spans 15 amino acids. The CDR3 loop is CASSLAGGTIGIQYF. CDR3 DNA sequence: TGTGCCAGCAGCTTAGCGGGGGGAACGATCGGCATTCAGTACTTC.

The chain carries TRBV18 and TRBJ2-7; possible D gene TRBD2, 5 bases. The germline V gene encodes CDR1 KGHSH and CDR2 LQKENI. Trimming pared 2 bases from V and 7 bases from J, leaving 15 bases between. The CDR3 loop spans 14 amino acids. CDR3 DNA: TGTGCCAGCTCACCATCCGGGCGGACTGGGGAGCAGTACTTC. Translation: CASSPSGRTGEQYF.

The J gene is TRBJ2-7, the V gene TRBV4-2; TRBD2 matches at 13 bases. The germline V gene encodes CDR1 LGHNA and CDR2 YNFKEQ. The CDR3 consists of 17 residues. V lost 1 base, J lost 3 bases, and 6 bases stayed unmatched. CDR3 bases: TGTGCCAGCAGCCAAGCTAGGACTAGCGGGAGAATCTACGAGCAGTACTTC. It specifies CASSQARTSGRIYEQYF.

This clone was picked up a small number of times. The genes are TRBV20-1 and TRBJ2-7; TRBD2 is a possible D gene (6 bases). The ends were cut back, 7 bases at V and 7 bases at J, with 11 bases in the middle. The CDR3 contains 10 residues. CDR1 is DFQATT, CDR2 SNEGSKA, per germline (reference sequence). This chain's CDR3 is CSVGGWEQYF. The CDR3 DNA reads as TGCAGTGTTGGGGGGTGGGAGCAGTACTTC.

This clone was seen a single time. A far larger clone lies a single base away; this is likely a read error. CDR3 sequence (DNA): TGTGCCAGCAGTGAGAAGGCAGCATACAAGCAGTACTTC. This codes for CASSEKAAYKQYF. The genes are TRBV6-1 and TRBJ2-7; D is undetermined. CDR1 and CDR2 (germline): MNHNS, SASEGT. The CDR3 has 13 residues. V lost 3 bases and J lost 8, with 14 bases in between.

The chain uses TRBV19 and TRBJ2-7; 11 positions agree with TRBD2. The CDR3 length is 15 residues. The V and J ends lost 5 bases and 3 bases, in that order; junction bases with no gene match: 6. CDR1 LNHDA and CDR2 SQIVND come from the germline V gene (reference sequence). The DNA for the CDR3 is TGTGCCAGTAGTCAGATAGCGGGAGGGGGCTACGAGCAGTACTTC. Amino acid sequence: CASSQIAGGGYEQYF.